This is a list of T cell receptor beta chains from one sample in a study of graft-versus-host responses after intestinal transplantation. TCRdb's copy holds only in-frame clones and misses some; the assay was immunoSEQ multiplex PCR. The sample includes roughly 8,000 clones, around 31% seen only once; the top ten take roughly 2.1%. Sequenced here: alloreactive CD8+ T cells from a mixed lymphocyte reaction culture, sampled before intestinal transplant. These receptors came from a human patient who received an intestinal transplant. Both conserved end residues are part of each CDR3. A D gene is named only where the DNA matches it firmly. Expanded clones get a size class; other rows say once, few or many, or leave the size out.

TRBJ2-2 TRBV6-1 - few TGTGCCAGCAGTGAAGTTTTCATCGGGGAGCTGTTTTTT CASSEVFIGELFF
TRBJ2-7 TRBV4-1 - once TGCGCCAGCAGCCACTTTGGGGGCCGCTCTAATGGCGAGCAGTACTTC CASSHFGGRSNGEQYF
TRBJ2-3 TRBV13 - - TGTGCCAGCAGCGTACGGACAGCCTTCACAGATACGCAGTATTTT CASSVRTAFTDTQYF
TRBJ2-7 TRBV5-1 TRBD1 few TGCGCCAGCAGCTTCGGACAGGGGGGGAACTACGAGCAGTACTTC CASSFGQGGNYEQYF
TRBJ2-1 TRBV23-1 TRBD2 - TGCGCCAGCAGTCAAAACGAAGGGACTAGCGGTACCCACAATGAGCAGTTCTTC CASSQNEGTSGTHNEQFF
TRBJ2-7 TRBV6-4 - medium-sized TGTGCCAGCAGTCCTCCGGGACAGGTGGTGGGGGGGTTGGAGCAGTACTTC CASSPPGQVVGGLEQYF
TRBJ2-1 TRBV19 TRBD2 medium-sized TGTGCCAGTAGTCGGGGACTAGCCTACAATGAGCAGTTCTTC CASSRGLAYNEQFF
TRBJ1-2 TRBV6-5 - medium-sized TGTGCCAGCAGTTACTCGATGGGGGACACAGCCTATGGCTACACCTTC CASSYSMGDTAYGYTF
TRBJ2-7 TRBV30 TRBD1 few TGTGCCTGGAGTGTCGGGACAGCTTACGAGCAGTACTTC CAWSVGTAYEQYF
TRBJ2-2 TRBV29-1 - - TGCAGCGTTGACTGGCAGGGGAACACCGGGGAGCTGTTTTTT CSVDWQGNTGELFF
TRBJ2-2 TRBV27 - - TGTGCCAGCAGTTTCCTGTCCACCGGGGAGCTGTTTTTT CASSFLSTGELFF
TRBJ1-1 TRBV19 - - TGTGCCAGTAGTTCGGGGAGCTTGGGGGGGAACACTGAAGCTTTCTTT CASSSGSLGGNTEAFF
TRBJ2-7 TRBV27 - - TGTGCCAGCAGTTTAGGGGCAGGCGAGCAGTACTTC CASSLGAGEQYF
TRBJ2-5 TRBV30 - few TGTGCCTGGAGCGGGTACCAAGAGACCCAGTACTTC CAWSGYQETQYF
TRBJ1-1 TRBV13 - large TGTGCCAGCAGCGGGGAAGGGAGGGGGATGAACACTGAAGCTTTCTTT CASSGEGRGMNTEAFF
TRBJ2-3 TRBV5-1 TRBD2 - TGCGCCAGCAGCTTGGAGGCTAGCGGGAGACTCACAGATACGCAGTATTTT CASSLEASGRLTDTQYF
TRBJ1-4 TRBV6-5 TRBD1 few TGTGCCAGCAGTTACTGGGACAGGGGTGAAAAACTGTTTTTT CASSYWDRGEKLFF
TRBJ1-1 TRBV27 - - TGTGCCAGCAGTTTAGGCAGTCACAACACTGAAGCTTTCTTT CASSLGSHNTEAFF
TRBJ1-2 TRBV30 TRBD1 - TGTGCCTGGAGCACCGGGACAGGCCCCTATGGCTACACCTTC CAWSTGTGPYGYTF
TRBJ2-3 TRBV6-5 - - TGTGCCAGCAGTTACTCCGGGACTAGCACAGATACGCAGTATTTT CASSYSGTSTDTQYF
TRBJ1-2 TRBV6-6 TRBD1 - TGTGCCAGCAGTTATTCCGGGACAGCCTATGGCTACACCTTC CASSYSGTAYGYTF
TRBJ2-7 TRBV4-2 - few TGTGCCAGCAGCCAAGTCGATAGTTTGACCTACGAGCAGTACTTC CASSQVDSLTYEQYF
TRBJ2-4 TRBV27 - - TGTGCCAGCAGTTTATATCCGGGAAAAAACATTCAGTACTTC CASSLYPGKNIQYF
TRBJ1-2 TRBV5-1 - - TGCGCCAGCAGCTTCGGGATTAACTATGGCTACACCTTC CASSFGINYGYTF
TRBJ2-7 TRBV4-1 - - TGCGCCAGCAGCCAAGATACAGGTGGTCGCTCCTACGAGCAGTACTTC CASSQDTGGRSYEQYF
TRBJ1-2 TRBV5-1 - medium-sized TGCGCCAGCAGCTTGCTTCTTAGTACAGTTAACAACTATGGCTACACCTTC CASSLLLSTVNNYGYTF
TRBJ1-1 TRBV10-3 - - TGTGCCATCAGTGAGTCGGTCGTCAGTCTCCCTAACACTGAAGCTTTCTTT CAISESVVSLPNTEAFF
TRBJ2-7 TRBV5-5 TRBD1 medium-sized TGTGCCAGCAGCTTGGGACAGGGATTCTACGAGCAGTACTTC CASSLGQGFYEQYF